The 20 T cell receptor beta chains listed next were all sequenced from one sample in a study of OX40 agonist ivuxolimab in advanced cancers. Sequencing used immunoSEQ multiplex PCR; TCRdb keeps in-frame clones, though not all of them. The repertoire holds about 50,000 clones, with over 85% as singletons. Here the sequenced sample was CD4+ or CD8+ T cells sorted from blood, taken in a trial of the OX40 agonist ivuxolimab. The receptor source for this set is an adult with an advanced solid tumor such as melanoma, head and neck, liver or kidney cancer.

The chain couples TRBV30 to TRBJ2-1, with D tentatively TRBD2 (6 bases). This CDR3 contains 11 residues. The germline gives CDR1 GTSNPN, CDR2 SVGIG (reference sequence). Trimming took off 5 bases at V and 7 bases at J, with 9 bases between the two ends. The CDR3 bases are TGTGCCTGGCACCGGGGGAATGAGCAGTTCTTC. Translated: CAWHRGNEQFF.

This chain links TRBV20-1 with TRBJ1-1; no firm D call. The germline CDR1 and CDR2 sequences are DFQATT and SNEGSKA (reference sequence). The CDR3 is made up of 11 amino acids. V gave up 5 bases and J gave up 6 bases, with 10 bases separating them. This CDR3 is CSAPDPPEAFF. The CDR3 DNA follows: TGCAGTGCTCCAGATCCCCCTGAAGCTTTCTTT.

The chain carries TRBV10-2 and TRBJ1-3; possibly TRBD1 for D (6 bases). Looked up from germline, CDR1 is WSHSY and CDR2 is SAAADI. This CDR3 comprises 12 residues. V was pared by 1 base and J by 16 bases, with 14 bases between. In nucleotides, the CDR3 is TGCGCCAGCAGTGAGTGGGCAGGGGATAAGTATTTT. Amino acids: CASSEWAGDKYF.

The chain has TRBV6-5 and TRBJ2-3; D is possibly TRBD2 (5 bases). Trimming cost V 5 bases and J 0 bases, with 12 bases left between them. The CDR3 consists of 15 residues. Germline V gives CDR1 MNHEY, CDR2 SVGAGI. CDR3 in DNA: TGTGCCAGCAGTCAAGAAGGACTGAGCACAGATACGCAGTATTTT. Protein product: CASSQEGLSTDTQYF.

This clone occurred once. This chain joins TRBV4-1 and TRBJ1-5; D gene uncertain. Per germline, CDR1 MGHRA and CDR2 YSYEKL. The CDR3 is made up of 16 amino acids. V was trimmed by 1 base and J by 0 bases, leaving 10 bases between them. CDR3 nucleotides: TGCGCCAGCAGCCAAGGTTTAGGGTATAGCAATCAGCCCCAGCATTTT. This gives the protein CASSQGLGYSNQPQHF.

V usage is TRBV4-3 and J usage is TRBJ2-5, with D perhaps TRBD1 (5 bases). The assigned J gene may be wrong: the sequence end matches TRBJ2-7 better. This CDR3 is 13 amino acids long. Germline loops: CDR1 LGHNA, CDR2 YSLEER. The CDR3 DNA reads TGCGCCAGCAGCGATGTAAGGGGATACGAGCAGTACTTC. Protein product: CASSDVRGYEQYF.

This clone came up a few times. The V gene is TRBV7-9, the J gene TRBJ1-1; D not resolved. Trimming shortened V by 5 bases and J by 1 base, and 8 bases separated the two germline ends. This CDR3 region has 13 residues. The V gene's germline CDR1 is SEHNR and CDR2 FQNEAQ (reference sequence). For the CDR3, the DNA is TGTGCCAGCAGCCCTCCAGCGAACACTGAAGCTTTCTTT. It encodes CASSPPANTEAFF.

The gene calls are TRBV30 and TRBJ1-4; TRBD1 is a possible D gene (6 bases). The CDR3 runs 12 residues. Germline loops: CDR1 GTSNPN, CDR2 SVGIG (reference sequence). V lost 4 bases to trimming and J lost 8 bases, with 11 bases between them. In DNA form, the CDR3 reads TGTGCCTGGAAGACAGGAGGGGAAAAACTGTTTTTT. Translation: CAWKTGGEKLFF.

The chain links TRBV19 to TRBJ2-3, with D maybe TRBD1 (5 bases). This CDR3 region has 14 residues. Between the trimmed V and J ends, which lost 4 bases and 2 bases, there was a span of 10 bases. Germline-derived CDR1 and CDR2 are LNHDA and SQIVND (reference sequence). Here the CDR3 DNA reads TGTGCCAGTAGTAGTCGACAGATCACAGATACGCAGTATTTT. It yields the protein CASSSRQITDTQYF.

This clone showed up just once. This sequence joins TRBV2 and TRBJ1-1; D unclear. CDR1 is SNHLY and CDR2 is FYNNEI in the germline V gene. The CDR3 is 16 residues long. V lost 2 bases to trimming and J lost 1 base, with 14 bases between them. CDR3 residues: CASSEFQAASNTEAFF. CDR3 nucleotides: TGTGCCAGCAGTGAATTTCAGGCAGCTTCGAACACTGAAGCTTTCTTT.

V is TRBV4-1 and J is TRBJ1-5, with 7 positions matching TRBD1. Germline V lookup: CDR1 MGHRA, CDR2 YSYEKL. After removal of 0 bases from V and 6 bases from J, the junction contained 11 bases not matched to a gene. CDR3 length: 17 amino acids. CDR3 sequence reads: CASSQDRQGLLGQPQHF. CDR3 in DNA: TGCGCCAGCAGCCAAGATCGACAGGGTTTGTTGGGTCAGCCCCAGCATTTT.

The chain has TRBV7-8 and TRBJ1-1; 7 nucleotides agree with TRBD1. Germline V lookup: CDR1 SGHVS, CDR2 FQNEAQ. The V segment lost 6 bases and the J segment 4 bases; nucleotides outside the gene matches: 5. This CDR3 comprises 13 residues. CDR3 sequence (DNA): TGTGCCAGCAGGAAATACAGGGGCACTGAAGCTTTCTTT. Amino acid sequence: CASRKYRGTEAFF.

The chain has TRBV5-1 and TRBJ2-3; D is unclear. This CDR3 comprises 14 residues. Germline CDR1 SGHRS, CDR2 YFSETQ. Trimming cost V 0 bases and J 3 bases, with 8 bases left between them. In nucleotides, the CDR3 is TGCGCCAGCAGCTTGGAACTTGGAACAGATACGCAGTATTTT. The encoded protein is CASSLELGTDTQYF.

This sequence joins TRBV6-5 and TRBJ2-5; D is perhaps TRBD2 (7 bases). The CDR3 length is 16 residues. Trimming removed 0 bases at V and 1 base at J, with 12 bases between. Looked up from germline, CDR1 is MNHEY and CDR2 is SVGAGI. The CDR3 protein is CASSYSWGGPQETQYF. The CDR3 DNA follows: TGTGCCAGCAGTTACTCCTGGGGGGGCCCCCAAGAGACCCAGTACTTC.

The chain has TRBV4-1 and TRBJ1-2; D ambiguous. V was cut by 1 base and J by 4 bases, with 10 bases left in between. From germline, CDR1 is MGHRA and CDR2 YSYEKL. The CDR3 runs 14 residues. CDR3 sequence (DNA): TGCGCCAGCAGCCAAGGAGCGGACGTCTATGGCTACACCTTC. Its protein is CASSQGADVYGYTF.

This clone has only a few counts. The DNA for the CDR3 is TGTGCCAGCAGCGTAGAGGATGAGGGATATGGCTACACCTTC. It specifies CASSVEDEGYGYTF. This chain connects TRBV9 to TRBJ1-2; D remains unclear. The CDR3 runs 14 residues. Per the germline V gene, CDR1 is SGDLS and CDR2 is YYNGEE. The V end was cut by 0 bases, the J end by 5 bases, with 11 bases between.

The chain uses TRBV11-2 and TRBJ2-1, with D perhaps given as TRBD1 or TRBD2 (5 bases each). V was shortened by 1 base and J by 0 bases, with 13 bases between the two germline ends. CDR3 size: 17 residues. CDR1 is SGHAT and CDR2 is FQNNGV in the germline V gene. CDR3 residues: CASSLGPGASSYNEQFF. The CDR3 nucleotides read TGTGCCAGCAGCTTAGGGCCCGGGGCCAGCTCCTACAATGAGCAGTTCTTC.

V is TRBV19 and J is TRBJ2-1, with 8 bases identical to TRBD2. The CDR3 consists of 15 residues. The V gene's germline CDR1 is LNHDA and CDR2 SQIVND (reference sequence). The trim removed 5 bases at V and 0 bases at J, leaving 3 bases unmatched. The CDR3 bases are TGTGCCAGTAGTCCGGGACTAGTCTCCTACAATGAGCAGTTCTTC. This encodes CASSPGLVSYNEQFF.

This sequence joins TRBV7-2 and TRBJ1-2; TRBD1 aligns across 8 bases. The ends lost 4 bases at V and 3 bases at J; junction bases unmatched: 7. From germline, CDR1 is SGHTA and CDR2 FQGNSA. The CDR3 contains 15 residues. This CDR3 reads CASSSPTGGDYGYTF. In nucleotides, the CDR3 is TGTGCCAGCAGCTCGCCTACAGGGGGAGACTATGGCTACACCTTC.

The chain joins TRBV27 to TRBJ2-1; 8 bases align to TRBD2. CDR1 MNHEY and CDR2 SMNVEV come from the germline V gene (reference sequence). The CDR3 consists of 16 residues. V lost 0 bases to trimming and J lost 1 base; unmatched junction nucleotides: 2. CDR3 region: CASSLSAGESYNEQFF. Written as DNA, the CDR3 is TGTGCCAGCAGTTTATCAGCGGGAGAATCCTACAATGAGCAGTTCTTC.